Described below is a single T cell receptor beta chain sequence and its context. Its specificity is not known. The sample originates from a study of shared clonotypes between healthy human individuals. Points from the study as a whole: Sequencing depth was expected to influence donor clonotype sharing.

Each subset's genomic DNA was split evenly across several immunoSEQ plates. This table comes from immunoSEQ multiplex PCR, and its TCRdb copy is limited to in-frame clones, with some not included. The sample has over a million clones; under 80% are singletons. The V gene's germline CDR1 is ENHRY and CDR2 SYGVKD. The CDR3 totals 15 residues. The trim removed 10 bases at V and 4 bases at J, leaving 11 bases unmatched. The study enrolled healthy HIV-negative adults without recent acute infections or vaccinations as donors. The sequencing sample was made of memory CD4+ T cells sorted from blood. Subset of the sample: CD45RA-negative fraction. This receptor was taken from a man younger than 35 in good health. The rearrangement uses TRBV10-3 and TRBJ2-5; 11 bases match TRBD2. CDR3 region: CATAPGLAVGETQYF. The CDR3 DNA follows: TGTGCCACGGCACCGGGACTAGCGGTTGGAGAGACCCAGTACTTC.